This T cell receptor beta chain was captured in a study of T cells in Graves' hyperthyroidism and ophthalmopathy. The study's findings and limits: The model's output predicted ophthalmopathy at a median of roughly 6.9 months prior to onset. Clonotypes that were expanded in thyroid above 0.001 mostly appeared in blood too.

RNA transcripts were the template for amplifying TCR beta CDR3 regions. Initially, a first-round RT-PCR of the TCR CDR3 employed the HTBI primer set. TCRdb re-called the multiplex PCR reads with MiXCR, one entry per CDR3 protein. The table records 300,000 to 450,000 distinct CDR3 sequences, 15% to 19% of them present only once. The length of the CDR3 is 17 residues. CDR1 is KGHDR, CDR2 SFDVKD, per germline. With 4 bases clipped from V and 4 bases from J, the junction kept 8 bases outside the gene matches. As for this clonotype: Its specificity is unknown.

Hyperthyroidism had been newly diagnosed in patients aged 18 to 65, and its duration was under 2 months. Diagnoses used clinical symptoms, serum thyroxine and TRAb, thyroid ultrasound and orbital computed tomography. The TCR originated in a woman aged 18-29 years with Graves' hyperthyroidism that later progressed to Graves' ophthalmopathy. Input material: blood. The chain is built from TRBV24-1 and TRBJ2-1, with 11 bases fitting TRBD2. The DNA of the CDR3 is TGTGCCACCAGTGACCAGGGGACTAGCGGCTTATACAATGAGCAGTTCTTC. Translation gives CATSDQGTSGLYNEQFF.